The entry that follows covers one T cell receptor (beta chain) sequence. Its matching antigen is unknown. The data were taken from a study of cytomegalovirus exposure and HLA in healthy donors. Study-level results: CMV antigen specificity of a few CMV-associated chains was confirmed in vitro. The study flagged 150 to 200 TCR beta chains as cytomegalovirus-associated. A classifier reportedly called cytomegalovirus status with high sensitivity and specificity.

The donors were members of the validation cohort, which comprised around 110 subjects and was separate from the first cohort of more than 500 subjects. Germline V gene lookup returns CDR1 MNHEY and CDR2 SMNVEV (reference sequence). The CDR3 is 15 amino acids. V lost 6 bases and J lost 3, with 17 bases in between. The data were produced by immunoSEQ multiplex PCR, yet TCRdb's version contains in-frame clones alone and is incomplete. Here the sample spans over 100,000 clones, almost 90% being singletons. J is TRBJ1-1 and V is TRBV27; TRBD1 is a possible D gene (6 bases). The origin of this receptor is a woman between 18 and 29 years old in good health and CMV-seronegative. The sample taken for sequencing was PBMCs. The CDR3 sequence is CASRPLQGIDTEAFF. DNA for the CDR3: TGTGCCAGCAGGCCTCTACAGGGAATAGACACTGAAGCTTTCTTT.